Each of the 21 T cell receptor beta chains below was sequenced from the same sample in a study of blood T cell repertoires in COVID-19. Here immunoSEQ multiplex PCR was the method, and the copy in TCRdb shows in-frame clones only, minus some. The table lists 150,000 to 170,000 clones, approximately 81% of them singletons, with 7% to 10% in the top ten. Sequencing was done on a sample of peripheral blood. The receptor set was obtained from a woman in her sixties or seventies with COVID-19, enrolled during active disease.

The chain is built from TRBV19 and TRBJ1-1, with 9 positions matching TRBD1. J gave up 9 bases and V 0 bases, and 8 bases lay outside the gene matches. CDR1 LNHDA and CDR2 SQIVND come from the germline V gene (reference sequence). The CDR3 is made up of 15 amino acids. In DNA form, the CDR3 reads TGTGCCAGTAGTATAGATTGGCCGGGACAGGGCAAAGCTTTCTTT. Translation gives CASSIDWPGQGKAFF.

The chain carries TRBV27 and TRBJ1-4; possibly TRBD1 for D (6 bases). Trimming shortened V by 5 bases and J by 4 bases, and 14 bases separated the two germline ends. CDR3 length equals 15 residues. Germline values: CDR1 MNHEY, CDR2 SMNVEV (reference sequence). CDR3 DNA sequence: TGTGCCAGCAGTACTCTACAGGGAAATAATGAAAAACTGTTTTTT. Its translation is CASSTLQGNNEKLFF.

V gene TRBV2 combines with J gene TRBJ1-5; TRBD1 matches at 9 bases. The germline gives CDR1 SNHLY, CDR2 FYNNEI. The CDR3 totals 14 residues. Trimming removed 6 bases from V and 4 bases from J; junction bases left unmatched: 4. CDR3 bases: TGTGCCAGCAGCCGGGACAGGGCGAATCAGCCCCAGCATTTT. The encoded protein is CASSRDRANQPQHF.

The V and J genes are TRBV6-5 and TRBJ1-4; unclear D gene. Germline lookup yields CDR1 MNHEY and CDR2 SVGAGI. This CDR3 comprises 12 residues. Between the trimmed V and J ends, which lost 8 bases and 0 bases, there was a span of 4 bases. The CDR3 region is CASRATNEKLFF. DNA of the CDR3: TGTGCCAGCCGGGCAACTAATGAAAAACTGTTTTTT.

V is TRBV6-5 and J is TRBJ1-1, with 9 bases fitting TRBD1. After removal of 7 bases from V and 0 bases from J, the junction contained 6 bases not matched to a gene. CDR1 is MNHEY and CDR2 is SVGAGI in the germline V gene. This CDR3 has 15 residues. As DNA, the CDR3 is TGTGCCAGCAAGAGACAGGGGGAGATGAACACTGAAGCTTTCTTT. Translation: CASKRQGEMNTEAFF.

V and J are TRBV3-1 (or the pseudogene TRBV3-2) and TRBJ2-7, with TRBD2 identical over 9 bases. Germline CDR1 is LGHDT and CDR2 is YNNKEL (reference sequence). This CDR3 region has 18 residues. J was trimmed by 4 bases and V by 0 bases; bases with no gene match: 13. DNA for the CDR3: TGTGCCAGCAGCCAAGATAAAACGGGGCTAGCGGGAACTTACGAGCAGTACTTC. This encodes CASSQDKTGLAGTYEQYF.

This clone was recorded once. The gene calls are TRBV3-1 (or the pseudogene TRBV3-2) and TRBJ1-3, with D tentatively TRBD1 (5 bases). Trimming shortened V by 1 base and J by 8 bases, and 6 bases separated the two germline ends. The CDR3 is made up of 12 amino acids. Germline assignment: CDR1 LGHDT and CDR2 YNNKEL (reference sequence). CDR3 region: CASSQVQDTIYF. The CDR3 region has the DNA TGTGCCAGCAGCCAAGTACAGGACACCATATATTTT.

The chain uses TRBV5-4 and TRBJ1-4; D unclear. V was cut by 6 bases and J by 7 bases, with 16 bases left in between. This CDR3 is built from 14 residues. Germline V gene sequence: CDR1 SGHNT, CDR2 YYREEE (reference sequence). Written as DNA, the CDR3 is TGTGCCAGCACCGTCGGGGTGAAAGGTGAAAAACTGTTTTTT. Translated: CASTVGVKGEKLFF.

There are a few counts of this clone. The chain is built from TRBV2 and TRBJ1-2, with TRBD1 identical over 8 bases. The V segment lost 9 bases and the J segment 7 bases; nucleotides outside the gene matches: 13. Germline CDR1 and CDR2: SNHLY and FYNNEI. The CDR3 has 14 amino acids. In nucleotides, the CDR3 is TGTGCCAGTACCTTAGCAAGGACAGGGTTTGGCTACACCTTC. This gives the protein CASTLARTGFGYTF. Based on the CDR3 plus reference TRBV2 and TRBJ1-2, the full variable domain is EPEVTQTPSHQVTQMGQEVILRCVPISNHLYFYWYRQILGQKVEFLVSFYNNEISEKSEIFDDQFSVERPDGSNFTLKIRSTKLEDSAMYFCASTLARTGFGYTFGSGTRLTVV.

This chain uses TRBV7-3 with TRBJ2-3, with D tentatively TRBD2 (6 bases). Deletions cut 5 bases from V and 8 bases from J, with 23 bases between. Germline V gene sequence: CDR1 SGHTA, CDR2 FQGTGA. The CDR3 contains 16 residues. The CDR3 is CASSPGVGTSQGTQYF. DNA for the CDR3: TGTGCCAGCAGCCCGGGGGTTGGGACGAGTCAGGGTACGCAGTATTTT.

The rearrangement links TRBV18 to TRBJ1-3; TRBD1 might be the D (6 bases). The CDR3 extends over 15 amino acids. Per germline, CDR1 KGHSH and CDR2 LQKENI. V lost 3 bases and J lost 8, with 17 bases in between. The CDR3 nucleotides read TGTGCCAGCTCACCGACAGGTGCTAAGGTGGACACCATATATTTT. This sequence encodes CASSPTGAKVDTIYF.

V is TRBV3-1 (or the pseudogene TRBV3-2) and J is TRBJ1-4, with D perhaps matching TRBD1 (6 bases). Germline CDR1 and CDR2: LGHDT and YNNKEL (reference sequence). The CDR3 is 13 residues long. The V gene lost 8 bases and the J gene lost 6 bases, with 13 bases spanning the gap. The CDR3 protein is CASRDTLYEKLFF. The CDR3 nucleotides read TGTGCCAGCCGGGACACACTTTATGAAAAACTGTTTTTT.

The CDR3 DNA sequence: TGTGCCAGCAGCTGGGGCAGCGGGGAGCTGTTTTTT. Translation gives CASSWGSGELFF. The chain joins TRBV7-8 to TRBJ2-2, with a weak D call TRBD1 (5 bases). Germline V gene lookup returns CDR1 SGHVS and CDR2 FQNEAQ. The CDR3 runs to 12 residues. The V end was cut by 4 bases, the J end by 7 bases, with 7 bases between.

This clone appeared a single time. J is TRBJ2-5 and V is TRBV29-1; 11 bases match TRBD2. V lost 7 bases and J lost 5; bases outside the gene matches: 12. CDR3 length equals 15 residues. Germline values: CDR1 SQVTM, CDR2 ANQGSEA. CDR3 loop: CSAATSGGIFETQYF. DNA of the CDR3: TGCAGCGCCGCCACTAGCGGGGGAATCTTTGAGACCCAGTACTTC.

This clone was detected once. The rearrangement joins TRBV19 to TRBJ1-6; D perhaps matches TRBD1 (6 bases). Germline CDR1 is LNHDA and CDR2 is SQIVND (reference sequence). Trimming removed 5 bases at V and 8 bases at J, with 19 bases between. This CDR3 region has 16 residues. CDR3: CASSFHFGAGDSPLHF. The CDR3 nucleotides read TGTGCCAGTAGTTTCCACTTTGGGGCAGGGGATTCACCCCTCCACTTT. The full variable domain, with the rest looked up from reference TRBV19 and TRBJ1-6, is DGGITQSPKYLFRKEGQNVTLSCEQNLNHDAMYWYRQDPGQGLRLIYYSQIVNDFQKGDIAEGYSVSREKKESFPLTVTSAQKNPTAFYLCASSFHFGAGDSPLHFGNGTRLTVT.

CDR3 loop: CASNPLSSGANVLTF. CDR3 coding DNA: TGTGCCAGCAACCCTCTAAGCTCTGGGGCCAACGTCCTGACTTTC. The chain employs TRBV6-5 and TRBJ2-6, with D uncertain. Trimming stripped 7 bases from V and 0 bases from J, with 10 bases between. This CDR3 comprises 15 residues. Germline CDR1 is MNHEY and CDR2 is SVGAGI.

CDR3 amino acids: CASSLVAGGEAFF. Here the CDR3 DNA reads TGTGCCAGCAGCTTGGTGGCAGGGGGGGAAGCTTTCTTT. V gene TRBV5-6 combines with J gene TRBJ1-1; 7 positions match TRBD1. CDR3 length: 13 residues. CDR1 and CDR2 (germline): SGHDT, YYEEEE. With 0 bases clipped from V and 8 bases from J, the junction kept 4 bases outside the gene matches. Using reference TRBV5-6 and TRBJ1-1 for the parts outside the CDR3, the full variable domain is DAGVTQSPTHLIKTRGQQVTLRCSPKSGHDTVSWYQQALGQGPQFIFQYYEEEERQRGNFPDRFSGHQFPNYSSELNVNALLLGDSALYLCASSLVAGGEAFFGQGTRLTVV.

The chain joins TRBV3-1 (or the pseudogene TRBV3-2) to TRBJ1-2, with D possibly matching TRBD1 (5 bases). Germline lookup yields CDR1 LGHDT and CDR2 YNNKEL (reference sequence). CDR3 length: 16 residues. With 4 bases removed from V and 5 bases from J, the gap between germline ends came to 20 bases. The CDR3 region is CASSLSRGTGVYGYTF. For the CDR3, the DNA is TGTGCCAGCAGCCTTTCTCGCGGGACGGGAGTGTATGGCTACACCTTC.

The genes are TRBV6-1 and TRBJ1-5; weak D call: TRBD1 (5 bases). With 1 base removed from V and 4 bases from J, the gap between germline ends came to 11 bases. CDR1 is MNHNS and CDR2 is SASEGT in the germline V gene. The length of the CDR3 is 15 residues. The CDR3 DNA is TGTGCCAGCAGTGAAGGTCGGAGGGGAAATCAGCCCCAGCATTTT. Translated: CASSEGRRGNQPQHF.

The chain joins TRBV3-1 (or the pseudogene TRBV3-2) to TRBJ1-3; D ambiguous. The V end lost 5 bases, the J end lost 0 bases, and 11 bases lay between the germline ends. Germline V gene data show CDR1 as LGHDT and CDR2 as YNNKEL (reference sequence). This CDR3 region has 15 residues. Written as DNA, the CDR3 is TGTGCCAGCAGCTTAGACACAGACTCTGGAAACACCATATATTTT. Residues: CASSLDTDSGNTIYF.

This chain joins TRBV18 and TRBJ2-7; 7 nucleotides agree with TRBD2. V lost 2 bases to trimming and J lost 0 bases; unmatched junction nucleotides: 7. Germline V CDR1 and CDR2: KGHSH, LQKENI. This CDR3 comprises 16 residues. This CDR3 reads CASSPTTSVLSYEQYF. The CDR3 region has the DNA TGTGCCAGCTCACCAACTACTAGCGTCCTCTCCTACGAGCAGTACTTC.